This T cell receptor beta chain came from a study of blood T cell repertoires in COVID-19. Study context: The study drew acute and convalescent COVID-19 samples from the United States, Italy and Spain.

Germline loops: CDR1 SGHTA, CDR2 FQGTGA. The junction had 9 bases not matched to a gene; V was cut back by 5 bases and J by 2 bases. This CDR3 comprises 16 residues. Original methodology: Reference gene primer amplification yielded estimated nucleated cell counts. The assay was immunoSEQ multiplex PCR, and TCRdb's table has in-frame clones only and misses some. The DNA was the basis for D and trimming; V, J and clone size are from that table. This sample has about 180,000 clones, with approximately 80% found just once. Adults between roughly 18 and 89 years of age took part from fewer than 30 US areas. Each participant's cohort was designated according to participant-reported clinical history.

The sequenced material came from PBMCs or T cells enriched from blood (not recorded which). The chain uses TRBV7-3 and TRBJ2-1; 7 bases map to TRBD1. The receptor comes from a woman aged 45-59 years who had recovered from COVID-19. CDR3 amino acids: CASSRQGGTTYNEQFF. The CDR3, as DNA: TGTGCCAGCAGCCGACAGGGCGGAACAACCTACAATGAGCAGTTCTTC. Looking up the rest from reference TRBV7-3 and TRBJ2-1 gives the full variable domain: GAGVSQTPSNKVTEKGKYVELRCDPISGHTALYWYRQSLGQGPEFLIYFQGTGAADDSGLPNDRFFAVRPEGSVSTLKIQRTERGDSAVYLCASSRQGGTTYNEQFFGPGTRLTVL.